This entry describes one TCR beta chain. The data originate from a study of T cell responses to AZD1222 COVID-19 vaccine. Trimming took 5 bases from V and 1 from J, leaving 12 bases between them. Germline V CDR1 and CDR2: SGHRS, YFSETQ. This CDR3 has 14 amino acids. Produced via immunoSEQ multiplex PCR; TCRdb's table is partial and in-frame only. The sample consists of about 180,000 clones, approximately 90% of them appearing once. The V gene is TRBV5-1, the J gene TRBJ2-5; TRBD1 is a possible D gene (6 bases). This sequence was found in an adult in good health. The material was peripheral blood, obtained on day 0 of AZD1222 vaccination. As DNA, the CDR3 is TGCGCCAGCAGTTCACAGGGTTCCCAAGAGACCCAGTACTTC. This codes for CASSSQGSQETQYF.